One and the same sample provided the 21 T cell receptor beta chains below, sequenced in a study of blood T cell repertoires in COVID-19. The method was immunoSEQ multiplex PCR; TCRdb's version includes in-frame clones alone and lacks a portion of them. The sample lists about 220,000 clones; around 82% were seen once. The sample comprised peripheral blood. These receptor sequences come from an elderly woman with acute or convalescent COVID-19.

This clone was seen only a few times. The rearrangement uses TRBV3-1 (or the pseudogene TRBV3-2) and TRBJ1-3; D possibly corresponds to TRBD1 (6 bases). Germline V gene lookup returns CDR1 LGHDT and CDR2 YNNKEL (reference sequence). V was trimmed by 2 bases and J by 3 bases, leaving 14 bases between them. This CDR3 comprises 16 residues. The CDR3 DNA is TGTGCCAGCAGCCAACCAAGGACAGACCTTGGAAACACCATATATTTT. It codes for CASSQPRTDLGNTIYF.

V is TRBV2 and J is TRBJ2-2; 8 nucleotides match TRBD1. The CDR3 is 15 amino acids. V shed 5 bases and J 1 base; nucleotides not matched to a gene: 3. The germline gives CDR1 SNHLY, CDR2 FYNNEI. DNA of the CDR3: TGTGCCAGCAGTATCGACAGGGGGAACACCGGGGAGCTGTTTTTT. It codes for CASSIDRGNTGELFF.

V gene TRBV29-1 combines with J gene TRBJ1-2; 7 bases align to TRBD1. This CDR3 comprises 14 residues. CDR1 and CDR2 (germline): SQVTM, ANQGSEA. V gave up 3 bases and J gave up 4 bases; unmatched junction bases: 8. The CDR3 reads CSVDVTGEGYGYTF. CDR3 nucleotide sequence: TGCAGCGTTGATGTAACAGGGGAAGGCTATGGCTACACCTTC.

The V call is TRBV5-1, the J call TRBJ2-1, with D tentatively TRBD2 (6 bases). V was pared by 0 bases and J by 6 bases, with 13 bases between. The CDR3 has 15 residues. Germline V gene lookup returns CDR1 SGHRS and CDR2 YFSETQ. The CDR3 DNA sequence: TGCGCCAGCAGCTTGGCCAGGCGGGGAGGCAATGAGCAGTTCTTC. The encoded protein is CASSLARRGGNEQFF.

This clone was counted once. The chain combines TRBV9 with TRBJ2-6; unclear D gene. CDR1 SGDLS and CDR2 YYNGEE come from the germline V gene. Trimming took off 4 bases at V and 2 bases at J, with 13 bases between the two ends. The CDR3 consists of 16 residues. The CDR3 loop reads CASSPYDNTGANVLTF. The CDR3 coding sequence is TGTGCCAGCAGCCCTTACGATAACACTGGGGCCAACGTCCTGACTTTC.

In this sample, this clone turned up once. The chain links TRBV28 to TRBJ2-1; 9 bases line up with TRBD2. The CDR3 consists of 16 residues. The germline V gene has CDR1 MDHEN and CDR2 SYDVKM. V shed 5 bases, J shed 3 bases, and the junction held 8 bases outside the gene matches. CDR3 region: CASSDLGSGGYNEQFF. CDR3 nucleotides: TGTGCCAGCAGTGACTTGGGTAGCGGGGGCTACAATGAGCAGTTCTTC.

The rearrangement links TRBV7-2 to TRBJ2-5, with 7 positions matching TRBD2. The CDR3 length is 13 residues. From germline, CDR1 is SGHTA and CDR2 FQGNSA. After removal of 7 bases from V and 5 bases from J, the junction contained 7 bases not matched to a gene. The CDR3 loop reads CASTRTGGETQYF. The DNA for the CDR3 is TGTGCCAGCACGAGGACCGGGGGGGAGACCCAGTACTTC.

This clone was seen once. The rearrangement uses TRBV4-3 and TRBJ1-1; no clear D gene. The germline V gene has CDR1 LGHNA and CDR2 YSLEER. The V end lost 3 bases, the J end lost 0 bases, and 8 bases lay between the germline ends. The CDR3 has 14 amino acids. The CDR3 loop is CASSHDTMNTEAFF. The DNA for the CDR3 is TGCGCCAGCAGCCACGACACCATGAACACTGAAGCTTTCTTT.

V usage is TRBV29-1 and J usage is TRBJ1-5; D may be TRBD1 (6 bases). Trimming left V 4 bases short and J 2 bases short, with 12 bases between. CDR1 is SQVTM and CDR2 is ANQGSEA in the germline V gene. CDR3 length equals 14 residues. The CDR3 bases are TGCAGCGTTGCCCAGGGGTTCGGCAATCAGCCCCAGCATTTT. Amino acid sequence: CSVAQGFGNQPQHF.

This chain connects TRBV3-1 (or the pseudogene TRBV3-2) to TRBJ1-1; D is perhaps TRBD1 (5 bases). CDR1 and CDR2 (germline): LGHDT, YNNKEL (reference sequence). The CDR3 consists of 15 residues. Deletions cut 3 bases from V and 10 bases from J, with 21 bases between. The chain's CDR3 is CASSHPRAGRMGAFF. CDR3 sequence (DNA): TGTGCCAGCAGCCACCCTAGGGCAGGGAGGATGGGAGCTTTCTTT.

This clone has more than one count but fewer than ten. CDR3 loop: CASSRGQVNTGELFF. The CDR3 DNA reads TGTGCCAGCAGCCGCGGACAGGTGAACACCGGGGAGCTGTTTTTT. V is TRBV7-8 and J is TRBJ2-2; 7 bases fit TRBD1. The CDR3 spans 15 residues. Germline V gene data show CDR1 as SGHVS and CDR2 as FQNEAQ. V was clipped by 5 bases and J by 1 base; unmatched bases: 4.

V is TRBV4-2 and J is TRBJ1-2; maybe TRBD1 (6 bases). Germline V CDR1 and CDR2: LGHNA, YNFKEQ. The length of the CDR3 is 15 residues. V shed 1 base and J shed 2 bases, with 11 bases lying between them. The CDR3 loop is CASSQATDRNYGYTF. In nucleotides, the CDR3 is TGTGCCAGCAGCCAAGCAACGGACAGAAACTATGGCTACACCTTC.

The V call is TRBV29-1, the J call TRBJ2-1; 9 bases are a match to TRBD1. Germline loops: CDR1 SQVTM, CDR2 ANQGSEA. The trim removed 6 bases at V and 7 bases at J, leaving 7 bases unmatched. This CDR3 has 13 residues. CDR3 loop: CSVRTGDWNEQFF. The CDR3 DNA reads TGCAGCGTCCGGACAGGGGATTGGAATGAGCAGTTCTTC.

The chain links TRBV10-3 to TRBJ1-2; 8 nucleotides agree with TRBD1. Germline loops: CDR1 ENHRY, CDR2 SYGVKD. The CDR3 runs 13 residues. V lost 5 bases and J lost 12; bases outside the gene matches: 11. CDR3 loop: CAISTETRGLDTF. The CDR3 coding sequence is TGTGCCATCAGTACAGAAACCAGGGGGCTCGACACCTTC.

The rearrangement links TRBV4-2 to TRBJ2-6; weak D call: TRBD1 (8 bases). CDR1 is LGHNA, CDR2 YNFKEQ, per germline. Trimming took off 0 bases at V and 0 bases at J, with 18 bases between the two ends. The CDR3 spans 20 residues. The CDR3 DNA reads as TGTGCCAGCAGCCAAGATGACCCTACAGGGGGGGCCTCTGGGGCCAACGTCCTGACTTTC. It translates to CASSQDDPTGGASGANVLTF.

A few counts support this clone. The gene calls are TRBV5-1 and TRBJ1-1; 11 bases are shared with TRBD1. There are 15 residues in the CDR3. The germline CDR1 and CDR2 sequences are SGHRS and YFSETQ. The junction had 8 bases not matched to a gene; V was cut back by 4 bases and J by 6 bases. The CDR3 region has the DNA TGCGCCAGCAGCCTGGAAGGGACAGGGGGGGCTGAAGCTTTCTTT. Translating it yields CASSLEGTGGAEAFF.

The chain employs TRBV11-2 and TRBJ1-2, with 12 nucleotides matching TRBD1. The V gene's germline CDR1 is SGHAT and CDR2 FQNNGV. The CDR3 runs 17 residues. V lost 4 bases and J lost 1; bases outside the gene matches: 7. The CDR3 sequence is CASSSSGTGGFNYGYTF. CDR3 nucleotide sequence: TGTGCCAGCAGCTCTTCCGGGACAGGGGGCTTTAACTATGGCTACACCTTC.

The genes are TRBV7-8 and TRBJ1-1; possibly TRBD1 for D (6 bases). The CDR3 is made up of 17 amino acids. Deletions cut 5 bases from V and 1 base from J, with 20 bases between. Germline V gene lookup returns CDR1 SGHVS and CDR2 FQNEAQ. CDR3 in DNA: TGTGCCAGCAGCACCACGATGAGGGGCAGGGGGAACACTGAAGCTTTCTTT. This encodes CASSTTMRGRGNTEAFF. The complete variable domain, with remaining parts taken from reference TRBV7-8 and TRBJ1-1, reads GAGVSQSPRYKVAKRGQDVALRCDPISGHVSLFWYQQALGQGPEFLTYFQNEAQLDKSGLPSDRFFAERPEGSVSTLKIQRTQQEDSAVYLCASSTTMRGRGNTEAFFGQGTRLTVV.

The genes are TRBV29-1 and TRBJ1-1; tentatively, D is TRBD1 (6 bases). V was clipped by 0 bases and J by 1 base, with 6 bases between them. The CDR3 covers 13 residues. In germline, CDR1 is SQVTM, CDR2 ANQGSEA. DNA for the CDR3: TGCAGCGTTGAAGAGGACAGGAACACTGAAGCTTTCTTT. Translation gives CSVEEDRNTEAFF. The complete variable domain, with remaining parts taken from reference TRBV29-1 and TRBJ1-1, reads SAVISQKPSRDICQRGTSLTIQCQVDSQVTMMFWYRQQPGQSLTLIATANQGSEATYESGFVIDKFPISRPNLTFSTLTVSNMSPEDSSIYLCSVEEDRNTEAFFGQGTRLTVV.

With respect to this clone: The sample carries other DNA sequences with the same CDR3. The chain joins TRBV3-1 (or the pseudogene TRBV3-2) to TRBJ2-7; 8 bases fit TRBD2. J was trimmed by 2 bases and V by 3 bases; bases with no gene match: 3. The CDR3 contains 14 residues. Per germline, CDR1 LGHDT and CDR2 YNNKEL (reference sequence). This chain's CDR3 is CASSHPGGAYEQYF. As DNA, the CDR3 is TGTGCCAGCAGCCATCCGGGGGGGGCCTACGAGCAGTACTTC.

A single count supports this clone. The V gene is TRBV19, the J gene TRBJ1-2; 9 bases align to TRBD1. CDR3 length: 15 amino acids. Germline V gene lookup returns CDR1 LNHDA and CDR2 SQIVND (reference sequence). Unmatched junction bases numbered 4, after V lost 5 bases and J lost 0 bases. The CDR3 protein is CASSRGTGTNYGYTF. The CDR3 DNA is TGTGCCAGTAGTCGCGGGACAGGGACTAACTATGGCTACACCTTC. Based on the CDR3 plus reference TRBV19 and TRBJ1-2, the full variable domain is DGGITQSPKYLFRKEGQNVTLSCEQNLNHDAMYWYRQDPGQGLRLIYYSQIVNDFQKGDIAEGYSVSREKKESFPLTVTSAQKNPTAFYLCASSRGTGTNYGYTFGSGTRLTVV.